This T cell receptor beta chain appears in the sequencing data of a study of cytomegalovirus exposure and HLA in healthy donors. Broader study findings: The study labeled approximately 150 TCR beta chains cytomegalovirus-associated. Common viral pathogens were later found to be apparently linked to several of the most significant clusters.

To note about this clone: Antigen: not known.

Between the trimmed V and J ends, which lost 1 base and 0 bases, there was a span of 7 bases. Germline V lookup: CDR1 SGHDT, CDR2 YYEEEE. This CDR3 comprises 14 residues. Primers included in the PCR were 60 Vbeta and 13 Jbeta primers. Libraries were prepared by immunoSEQ multiplex PCR; TCRdb keeps only in-frame clonotypes and omits some of them. The sample has 200,000 to 250,000 clones; about 70% are singletons. This TCR came from a man aged 40-49 years in good health and CMV-seropositive. The sequenced material came from PBMCs. The chain uses TRBV5-6 and TRBJ1-2; D gene uncertain. The CDR3 reads CASSLWGANYGYTF. In DNA form, the CDR3 reads TGTGCCAGCAGCTTGTGGGGAGCTAACTATGGCTACACCTTC.